These 28 T cell receptor beta chains were sequenced from one sample in a study of T cells in Graves' hyperthyroidism and ophthalmopathy. From RNA transcripts, TCR beta CDR3 regions were amplified. Carried out on the TCR CDR3, a first-round RT-PCR used the HTBI primer set. From the multiplex PCR reads, TCRdb called clonotypes with MiXCR, one entry per CDR3 protein. The sample has a few hundred thousand distinct CDR3 sequences; more than 15% are singletons. Sequences were obtained from blood. The source of these receptors is a young woman with Graves' hyperthyroidism that later progressed to Graves' ophthalmopathy.

This clonotype was recorded at least ten times. This chain joins TRBV2 and TRBJ2-5; 8 bases match TRBD2. Germline CDR1 is SNHLY and CDR2 is FYNNEI. The V segment lost 5 bases and the J segment 1 base; nucleotides outside the gene matches: 3. The CDR3 sequence is 14 residues long. CDR3 sequence: CASSWTSSQETQYF. The CDR3 DNA is TGTGCCAGCAGTTGGACTAGCAGCCAAGAGACCCAGTACTTC. Drawing the rest from reference TRBV2 and TRBJ2-5, the complete variable domain is EPEVTQTPSHQVTQMGQEVILRCVPISNHLYFYWYRQILGQKVEFLVSFYNNEISEKSEIFDDQFSVERPDGSNFTLKIRSTKLEDSAMYFCASSWTSSQETQYFGPGTRLLVL.

This clonotype turned up a few times. The rearrangement joins TRBV19 to TRBJ2-3; TRBD2 matches at 7 bases. The CDR3 sequence is 17 residues long. Germline V gene data show CDR1 as LNHDA and CDR2 as SQIVND (reference sequence). V shed 4 bases, J shed 4 bases, and the junction held 14 bases outside the gene matches. Here the CDR3 DNA reads TGTGCCAGTAGTAGGCCCCAGGCTAGCGGATCGGCAGATACGCAGTATTTT. Encoded protein: CASSRPQASGSADTQYF.

This clonotype was picked up a small number of times. The chain carries TRBV19 and TRBJ1-1; the match to TRBD1 covers 12 bases. Germline V gene lookup returns CDR1 LNHDA and CDR2 SQIVND (reference sequence). V was clipped by 5 bases and J by 0 bases; unmatched bases: 7. The CDR3 runs to 17 residues. As DNA, the CDR3 is TGTGCCAGTAGTCTGACGGGGACAGGGGGCCTGAACACTGAAGCTTTCTTT. This encodes CASSLTGTGGLNTEAFF. The whole variable domain, remainder taken from reference TRBV19 and TRBJ1-1, is DGGITQSPKYLFRKEGQNVTLSCEQNLNHDAMYWYRQDPGQGLRLIYYSQIVNDFQKGDIAEGYSVSREKKESFPLTVTSAQKNPTAFYLCASSLTGTGGLNTEAFFGQGTRLTVV.

Many counts were recorded for this clonotype. V gene TRBV2 combines with J gene TRBJ1-1; D uncertain. The CDR3 has 13 amino acids. With 7 bases removed from V and 2 bases from J, the gap between germline ends came to 11 bases. Germline CDR1 SNHLY, CDR2 FYNNEI. Written as DNA, the CDR3 is TGTGCCAGCAAAAGGAGGCCTAACACTGAAGCTTTCTTT. Amino acid sequence: CASKRRPNTEAFF.

In its sample, this clonotype was seen a few times. The rearrangement uses TRBV27 and TRBJ2-7; possible D gene TRBD1, 5 bases. CDR3 length: 14 residues. From germline, CDR1 is MNHEY and CDR2 SMNVEV (reference sequence). Trimming removed 8 bases at V and 0 bases at J, with 14 bases between. CDR3 region: CASHPGADSYEQYF. The CDR3 DNA sequence: TGTGCCAGCCACCCTGGGGCGGACTCCTACGAGCAGTACTTC.

There are many counts of this clonotype. This chain connects TRBV7-8 to TRBJ1-1; TRBD1 matches at 9 bases. J gave up 3 bases and V 4 bases, and 12 bases lay outside the gene matches. The CDR3 runs to 17 residues. The germline V gene has CDR1 SGHVS and CDR2 FQNEAQ. This CDR3 reads CASSSGQGLVKYTEAFF. The CDR3 DNA reads as TGTGCCAGCAGCTCAGGACAGGGGTTAGTGAAATACACTGAAGCTTTCTTT.

This chain connects TRBV10-1 to TRBJ2-3; D remains ambiguous. The V end lost 2 bases, the J end lost 3 bases, and 9 bases lay between the germline ends. Germline V gives CDR1 WNHNN, CDR2 SYGVQD (reference sequence). The CDR3 extends over 14 amino acids. In DNA, the CDR3 is TGCGCCAGCAGTGAGAGAAAGAGAACAGATACGCAGTATTTT. It is translated as CASSERKRTDTQYF.

In its sample, this clonotype was seen many times. The DNA of the CDR3 is TGTGCCAGCAGTTCAGGACTAGCGGGAATCACCGGGGAGCTGTTTTTT. Its protein is CASSSGLAGITGELFF. V is TRBV12-3 or TRBV12-4 and J is TRBJ2-2, with 12 bases identical to TRBD2. This CDR3 is 16 amino acids long. With 4 bases clipped from V and 4 bases from J, the junction kept 4 bases outside the gene matches.

This clonotype is a singleton in its sample. Possible read error: a much larger clone is one base away. The chain couples TRBV28 to TRBJ2-4; D is perhaps TRBD1 or TRBD2 (6 bases each). The V gene lost 5 bases and the J gene lost 8 bases, with 19 bases spanning the gap. The CDR3 covers 15 residues. Germline values: CDR1 MDHEN, CDR2 SYDVKM. CDR3 coding DNA: TGTGCCAGCAGTCAAGGTGGGGGGCATGTGGACATTCAGTACTTC. Its protein is CASSQGGGHVDIQYF.

This clonotype showed up many times. The gene calls are TRBV7-2 and TRBJ2-1, with D perhaps assigned TRBD1 or TRBD2 (5 bases each). Per the germline V gene, CDR1 is SGHTA and CDR2 is FQGNSA. The CDR3 extends over 13 amino acids. The V gene lost 6 bases and the J gene lost 4 bases, with 10 bases spanning the gap. CDR3 sequence (DNA): TGTGCCAGCAGTATTGGGGGATACAATGAGCAGTTCTTC. It codes for CASSIGGYNEQFF.

This clonotype was counted a few times. This sequence may be a read error, since a much larger clone differs from it by one base. V and J are TRBV12-3 or TRBV12-4 and TRBJ2-1; a weak D match, TRBD2 (6 bases). Trimming left V 2 bases short and J 7 bases short, with 15 bases between. The CDR3 has 15 amino acids. CDR3 in DNA: TGTGCCAGCAGTTTAAGGCTAGTGGGGACTAATGAGCAGTTCTTC. Translation gives CASSLRLVGTNEQFF.

V usage is TRBV10-2 and J usage is TRBJ2-5; D gene ambiguous. CDR3 size: 12 residues. CDR1 WSHSY and CDR2 SAAADI come from the germline V gene. Trimming shortened V by 2 bases and J by 5 bases, and 6 bases separated the two germline ends. The DNA of the CDR3 is TGCGCCAGCAGTGAGCCGCCTGAGACCCAGTACTTC. Protein sequence: CASSEPPETQYF.

This clonotype occurred a few times. The genes are TRBV7-9 and TRBJ2-2, with 10 bases lining up with TRBD1. The CDR3 extends over 18 amino acids. Germline lookup yields CDR1 SEHNR and CDR2 FQNEAQ (reference sequence). The ends lost 4 bases at V and 4 bases at J; junction bases unmatched: 12. The CDR3 loop reads CASSSSRDRGRATGELFF. CDR3 DNA: TGTGCCAGCAGCTCGTCCCGGGACAGGGGTAGGGCCACCGGGGAGCTGTTTTTT. Based on the CDR3 plus reference TRBV7-9 and TRBJ2-2, the full variable domain is DTGVSQNPRHKITKRGQNVTFRCDPISEHNRLYWYRQTLGQGPEFLTYFQNEAQLEKSRLLSDRFSAERPKGSFSTLEIQRTEQGDSAMYLCASSSSRDRGRATGELFFGEGSRLTVL.

This clonotype was observed many times. V and J are TRBV6-2 or TRBV6-3 and TRBJ2-3; D is possibly TRBD2 (5 bases). Germline values: CDR1 MNHEY, CDR2 SVGEGT. V lost 6 bases, J lost 1 base, and 8 bases lay in between. The CDR3 runs to 13 residues. The CDR3 reads CASSSGGTDTQYF. CDR3 DNA: TGTGCCAGCAGCTCCGGGGGCACAGATACGCAGTATTTT.

This clonotype was seen many times. The J gene is TRBJ2-1, the V gene TRBV3-1, with 13 bases matching TRBD2. The CDR3 sequence is 18 residues long. CDR1 is LGHDT, CDR2 YNNKEL, per germline (reference sequence). Unmatched junction bases numbered 7, after V lost 0 bases and J lost 5 bases. CDR3 in DNA: TGTGCCAGCAGCCAAGACCCAATGGGACTAGCGGGAAACAATGAGCAGTTCTTC. Residues: CASSQDPMGLAGNNEQFF.

This clonotype was found a few times. The chain carries TRBV24-1 and TRBJ2-3; 9 bases match TRBD1. In germline, CDR1 is KGHDR, CDR2 SFDVKD. This CDR3 is built from 17 residues. With V trimmed by 4 bases and J by 6 bases, 13 bases remained unmatched. CDR3 residues: CATSDPPGQGLQDTQYF. In nucleotides, the CDR3 is TGTGCCACCAGTGACCCGCCGGGACAGGGCCTTCAGGATACGCAGTATTTT.

This clonotype was seen repeatedly, ten times or more. The V and J genes are TRBV2 and TRBJ1-1; D is uncertain. The CDR3 loop spans 14 amino acids. V lost 6 bases and J 0 bases, leaving 11 bases between the germline ends. Germline lookup yields CDR1 SNHLY and CDR2 FYNNEI. CDR3 bases: TGTGCCAGCAGATACAGTGGGATGAACACTGAAGCTTTCTTT. Its protein product is CASRYSGMNTEAFF.

This clonotype was observed a few times. The V call is TRBV14, the J call TRBJ2-3; weak D call: TRBD1 (5 bases). Germline V gene lookup returns CDR1 SGHDN and CDR2 FVKESK. V lost 4 bases and J 12 bases, leaving 17 bases between the germline ends. This CDR3 is built from 13 residues. Here the CDR3 reads CASSPPWERGQYF. CDR3 DNA sequence: TGTGCCAGCAGCCCCCCTTGGGAAAGGGGTCAGTATTTT.

V usage is TRBV12-3 or TRBV12-4 and J usage is TRBJ2-3; TRBD2 matches at 14 bases. The V gene end was trimmed by 4 bases and the J gene end by 5 bases; junction bases not matched to a gene: 8. There are 17 residues in the CDR3. CDR3 protein: CASSYRLAGGLGDTQYF. The CDR3 DNA follows: TGTGCCAGCAGTTATAGACTAGCGGGAGGGTTAGGAGATACGCAGTATTTT.

This clonotype was recorded many times. The chain links TRBV18 to TRBJ1-1, with D unclear. In germline, CDR1 is KGHSH, CDR2 LQKENI. The V and J ends lost 1 base and 3 bases respectively, with 9 bases between them. CDR3 size: 14 residues. The CDR3 sequence: CASSPRGLDTEAFF. The CDR3 DNA is TGTGCCAGCTCACCACGAGGGCTGGACACTGAAGCTTTCTTT.

The sample holds many counts of this clonotype. The chain is built from TRBV28 and TRBJ2-1; no definite D call. The germline V gene has CDR1 MDHEN and CDR2 SYDVKM. V lost 5 bases to trimming and J lost 0 bases, with 8 bases between them. This CDR3 region has 14 residues. The CDR3 here is CASSGTTSYNEQFF. The CDR3 nucleotides are TGTGCCAGCAGTGGAACCACCTCCTACAATGAGCAGTTCTTC.

This clonotype was found a few times. The chain joins TRBV2 to TRBJ2-2, with D possibly TRBD1 on 5 matching bases. The germline CDR1 and CDR2 sequences are SNHLY and FYNNEI. V was trimmed by 4 bases and J by 0 bases, leaving 6 bases between them. The CDR3 has 14 amino acids. CDR3 in DNA: TGTGCCAGCAGTGGGACACCGAACACCGGGGAGCTGTTTTTT. Translation gives CASSGTPNTGELFF.

In its sample, this clonotype was seen many times. The chain joins TRBV7-3 to TRBJ2-5; TRBD1 matches at 7 bases. Trimming cost V 1 base and J 4 bases; bases outside gene matches: 6. This CDR3 has 15 residues. CDR1 is SGHTA, CDR2 FQGTGA, per germline. CDR3 sequence reads: CASSLRGQTGETQYF. In DNA, the CDR3 is TGTGCCAGCAGCTTAAGGGGACAGACGGGAGAGACCCAGTACTTC.

Ten or more counts support this clonotype. V is TRBV3-1 and J is TRBJ2-5, with 11 bases matching TRBD1. The CDR3 covers 16 residues. From germline, CDR1 is LGHDT and CDR2 YNNKEL (reference sequence). V was clipped by 6 bases and J by 2 bases; unmatched bases: 8. CDR3 DNA: TGTGCCAGCAGTCTCACCGGGACAGGGGGACAAGAGACCCAGTACTTC. It encodes CASSLTGTGGQETQYF.

Ten or more counts support this clonotype. The gene calls are TRBV13 and TRBJ2-7; 8 bases are shared with TRBD2. Germline lookup yields CDR1 PRHDT and CDR2 FYEKMQ (reference sequence). V shed 5 bases, J shed 3 bases, and the junction held 6 bases outside the gene matches. The CDR3 has 14 residues. The CDR3 sequence is CASSGGTSFYEQYF. The CDR3 DNA reads as TGTGCCAGCAGCGGCGGGACTAGTTTCTACGAGCAGTACTTC.

This sequence joins TRBV20-1 and TRBJ1-6, with 12 bases that match TRBD1. Germline V lookup: CDR1 DFQATT, CDR2 SNEGSKA (reference sequence). V trimming: 5 bases; J trimming: 9 bases; junction bases outside the gene matches: 8. The CDR3 length is 15 residues. Here the CDR3 DNA reads TGCAGTGCTTCGGGACAGGGGGCTCCAGGTTCACCCCTCCACTTT. Translation: CSASGQGAPGSPLHF.

Many counts were recorded for this clonotype. This sequence joins TRBV20-1 and TRBJ2-1; 9 nucleotides match TRBD2. The CDR3 runs to 14 residues. Per germline, CDR1 DFQATT and CDR2 SNEGSKA (reference sequence). Trimming removed 6 bases from V and 2 bases from J; junction bases left unmatched: 5. The CDR3 bases are TGCAGTGCCCCTAGCGGGATAGCCTACAATGAGCAGTTCTTC. Its protein is CSAPSGIAYNEQFF.

The CDR3 reads CASSLARGTYEQYF. The CDR3 DNA sequence: TGCGCCAGCAGCTTGGCGCGGGGGACCTACGAGCAGTACTTC. The chain is built from TRBV5-1 and TRBJ2-7; 7 bases align to TRBD2. V was clipped by 0 bases and J by 2 bases; unmatched bases: 2. The CDR3 spans 14 residues. Germline CDR1 reads SGHRS; CDR2 reads YFSETQ.